The next 11 T cell receptor beta chains were all read from a single sample in a study of post-analysis software for immune sequencing data. Findings and caveats of the study: About five TRBV segments occurring more often in patients than controls included TRBV5-6, TRBV5-1 and TRBV20-1.

Antigens of these TCRs are unknown. Presence of unique molecular identifiers characterized the TCR beta cDNA libraries. TCRdb itself ran the PCR reads through MiXCR, one entry per CDR3 protein. In the table there are 450,000 or so distinct CDR3 sequences, over 35% of which are singletons. The sample was blood. The receptors derive from a girl aged 10-17 years with multiple sclerosis.

V gene TRBV29-1 combines with J gene TRBJ2-1; D not resolved. V was pared by 6 bases and J by 4 bases, with 13 bases between. This CDR3 has 13 amino acids. Germline CDR1 and CDR2: SQVTM and ANQGSEA. Here the CDR3 DNA reads TGCAGCGTCCGGCCCTCCGATTACAATGAGCAGTTCTTC. As protein: CSVRPSDYNEQFF.

The chain recombines TRBV7-2 with TRBJ2-5, with TRBD1 identical over 10 bases. The V and J ends lost 4 bases and 5 bases, in that order; junction bases with no gene match: 7. The germline V gene encodes CDR1 SGHTA and CDR2 FQGNSA. The CDR3 has 15 residues. CDR3 region: CASSSRQGAGETQYF. As DNA, the CDR3 is TGTGCCAGCAGCTCAAGACAGGGGGCTGGGGAGACCCAGTACTTC.

The chain recombines TRBV3-1 with TRBJ2-5, with 12 positions matching TRBD1. Matching the DNA end better, TRBJ2-7 makes the J call doubtful. Germline lookup yields CDR1 LGHDT and CDR2 YNNKEL (reference sequence). CDR3 size: 17 residues. This CDR3 reads CASSLGQGALLSYEQYF. DNA of the CDR3: TGTGCCAGCAGCCTGGGACAGGGGGCTCTTCTCTCCTACGAGCAGTACTTC.

A few counts support this clonotype. This chain joins TRBV5-1 and TRBJ2-1; 7 bases are shared with TRBD2. This CDR3 has 16 residues. V was pared by 4 bases and J by 7 bases, with 14 bases of the junction left unmatched. Germline V gives CDR1 SGHRS, CDR2 YFSETQ. The CDR3 DNA sequence: TGCGCCAGCAGCCTGGCGGGGCGGGAGTTCACGAATGAGCAGTTCTTC. Protein product: CASSLAGREFTNEQFF.

This clonotype occurred a few times. The rearrangement joins TRBV4-1 to TRBJ2-1; 9 positions match TRBD2. CDR1 is MGHRA, CDR2 YSYEKL, per germline. With V trimmed by 3 bases and J by 10 bases, 1 base remained unmatched. The CDR3 runs to 12 residues. CDR3 protein: CASSQLAGEQFF. The CDR3 nucleotides are TGCGCCAGCAGCCAGCTAGCGGGAGAGCAGTTCTTC.

The DNA of the CDR3 is TGTGCCAGCAGCTTATCGGTGGGAGGGCCAAATGAGCAGTTCTTC. Translation gives CASSLSVGGPNEQFF. The chain recombines TRBV7-3 with TRBJ2-1; 7 nucleotides agree with TRBD2. Germline CDR1 is SGHTA and CDR2 is FQGTGA. Losses at the gene ends were 2 bases for V and 7 bases for J; bases not matched to a gene: 8. There are 15 residues in the CDR3.

The genes are TRBV6-5 and TRBJ2-5; TRBD1 agrees at 7 bases. This CDR3 comprises 14 residues. Trimming took 2 bases from V and 2 from J; bases not matched to a gene: 2. Germline-derived CDR1 and CDR2 are MNHEY and SVGAGI. The CDR3 reads CASSYGGQQETQYF. CDR3 sequence (DNA): TGTGCCAGCAGTTACGGGGGACAGCAAGAGACCCAGTACTTC.

This chain uses TRBV5-1 with TRBJ2-4, with TRBD2 identical over 10 bases. Gene TRBJ2-7 matches the end of the DNA better, so the J call may be wrong. Germline V CDR1 and CDR2: SGHRS, YFSETQ. The CDR3 has 15 amino acids. CDR3 nucleotide sequence: TGCGCCAGCAGCCGAGGACTAGCGGAGGGTTACGAGCAGTACTTC. This encodes CASSRGLAEGYEQYF.

This clonotype showed up just a few times. The chain links TRBV24-1 to TRBJ2-1; 10 positions agree with TRBD2. Germline V gene lookup returns CDR1 KGHDR and CDR2 SFDVKD. The V segment lost 1 base and the J segment 7 bases; nucleotides outside the gene matches: 12. CDR3 length: 18 residues. In DNA, the CDR3 is TGTGCCACCAGTGATTTACCCTTAGCGGGAGGCGGTGTGAATGAGCAGTTCTTC. It encodes CATSDLPLAGGGVNEQFF.

The genes are TRBV5-1 and TRBJ2-3; D is perhaps TRBD2 (6 bases). This CDR3 is 13 amino acids long. Trimming took 4 bases from V and 4 from J, leaving 10 bases between them. Germline V gene data show CDR1 as SGHRS and CDR2 as YFSETQ. The CDR3 region has the DNA TGCGCCAGCAGCGGCGGGACCGCAGATACGCAGTATTTT. Protein product: CASSGGTADTQYF.

This clonotype has only a few counts. The rearrangement uses TRBV27 and TRBJ1-4; 7 bases match TRBD1. From germline, CDR1 is MNHEY and CDR2 SMNVEV (reference sequence). This CDR3 is built from 15 residues. Unmatched junction bases numbered 7, after V lost 4 bases and J lost 5 bases. The CDR3 here is CASSSRQGSNEKLFF. Written as DNA, the CDR3 is TGTGCCAGCAGTTCTCGACAGGGATCAAATGAAAAACTGTTTTTT. Looking up the rest from reference TRBV27 and TRBJ1-4 gives the full variable domain: EAQVTQNPRYLITVTGKKLTVTCSQNMNHEYMSWYRQDPGLGLRQIYYSMNVEVTDKGDVPEGYKVSRKEKRNFPLILESPSPNQTSLYFCASSSRQGSNEKLFFGSGTQLSVL.